What follows describes a single T cell receptor (beta chain). Its antigen is undetermined. CDR3 length: 18 amino acids. The germline CDR1 and CDR2 sequences are SGHAT and FQNNGV. Trimming stripped 6 bases from V and 0 bases from J, with 21 bases between. Sequencing used immunoSEQ multiplex PCR; TCRdb keeps in-frame clones, though not all of them. The table has 95,000 to 130,000 clones, around 88% seen once. The data belong to a study of T cell responses to AZD1222 COVID-19 vaccine. Study background: Pooled samples include second doses given at about 4 or 12 weeks. General study findings and limits: Only a handful of AZD1222 recipients were seropositive at baseline. When two AZD1222 doses had been given, Spike-specific TCR breadth and depth rose. White British people made up most donors, females outnumbered males, and clonal diversity was possibly underestimated.

This chain connects TRBV11-2 to TRBJ1-3, with D perhaps matching TRBD1 (5 bases). The TCR was taken from an adult in good health. The starting material was peripheral blood, obtained on day 0 of AZD1222 vaccination. CDR3 in DNA: TGTGCCAGCAGTCTGTACGGGGGGTACACCCTCTCTGGAAACACCATATATTTT. It translates to CASSLYGGYTLSGNTIYF.